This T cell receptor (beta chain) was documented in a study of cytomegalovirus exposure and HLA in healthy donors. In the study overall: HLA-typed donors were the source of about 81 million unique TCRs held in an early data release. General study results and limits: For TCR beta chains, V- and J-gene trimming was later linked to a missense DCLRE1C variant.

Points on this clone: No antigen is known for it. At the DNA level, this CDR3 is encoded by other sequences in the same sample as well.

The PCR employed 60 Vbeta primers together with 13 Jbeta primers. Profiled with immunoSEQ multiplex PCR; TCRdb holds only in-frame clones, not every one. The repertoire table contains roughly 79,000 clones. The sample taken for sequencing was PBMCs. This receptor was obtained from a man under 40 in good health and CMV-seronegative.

The DNA of the CDR3 is TGTGCCAGCAGTTACTCAGGCGGGAACACTGAAGCTTTCTTT. This sequence encodes CASSYSGGNTEAFF. This chain joins TRBV6-5 and TRBJ1-1; no clear D gene. The V end lost 0 bases, the J end lost 1 base, and 6 bases lay between the germline ends. This CDR3 is built from 14 residues. The germline CDR1 and CDR2 sequences are MNHEY and SVGAGI.